Listed here are 23 T cell receptor beta chains from one sample, sequenced in a study of OX40 agonist ivuxolimab in advanced cancers. The method was immunoSEQ multiplex PCR; TCRdb's version includes in-frame clones alone and lacks a portion of them. The sample includes 50,000 to 60,000 clones, 70% to 80% seen only once; the top ten take over 1%. The source was CD4+ or CD8+ T cells sorted from blood, collected in a trial of the OX40 agonist ivuxolimab. The receptors originated from an adult with an advanced solid tumor such as melanoma, head and neck, liver or kidney cancer.

The chain uses TRBV5-5 and TRBJ2-6; D perhaps matches TRBD1 (6 bases). Germline CDR1 is SGHKS and CDR2 is YYEKEE (reference sequence). V was pared by 2 bases and J by 3 bases, with 9 bases between. CDR3 length: 15 amino acids. CDR3 residues: CASSFQGNGANVLTF. For the CDR3, the DNA is TGTGCCAGCAGCTTTCAGGGGAATGGGGCCAACGTCCTGACTTTC.

The V call is TRBV4-1, the J call TRBJ2-2; 8 bases fit TRBD2. J lost 4 bases, V lost 0 bases, and 7 bases had no gene match. The CDR3 covers 17 residues. The germline V gene encodes CDR1 MGHRA and CDR2 YSYEKL. DNA of the CDR3: TGCGCCAGCAGCCAAGATCGGGGGGGGCAGATCACCGGGGAGCTGTTTTTT. The encoded protein is CASSQDRGGQITGELFF.

The chain carries TRBV28 and TRBJ1-4, with D perhaps matching TRBD1 (5 bases). The CDR3 totals 14 residues. V lost 3 bases to trimming and J lost 7 bases, with 12 bases between them. The germline CDR1 and CDR2 sequences are MDHEN and SYDVKM. The CDR3 region is CASSFPGRREKLFF. The CDR3 DNA follows: TGTGCCAGCAGTTTCCCAGGGAGGCGTGAAAAACTGTTTTTT.

The CDR3 spells CASSFAGSSYEQYF. CDR3 sequence (DNA): TGTGCCAGCAGTTTTGCGGGATCCTCATACGAGCAGTACTTC. The chain joins TRBV27 to TRBJ2-7; TRBD2 is a possible D gene (6 bases). This CDR3 contains 14 residues. The V gene lost 3 bases and the J gene lost 4 bases, with 13 bases spanning the gap. The V gene's germline CDR1 is MNHEY and CDR2 SMNVEV (reference sequence).

This clone was observed a single time. The chain has TRBV25-1 and TRBJ2-5, with D possibly TRBD1 on 6 matching bases. Germline V lookup: CDR1 MGHDK, CDR2 SYGVNS. The CDR3 spans 15 residues. Trimming pared 6 bases from V and 5 bases from J, leaving 19 bases between. The CDR3 loop is CASRPPTGSFETQYF. The CDR3 bases are TGTGCCAGCAGACCCCCAACAGGGTCTTTTGAGACCCAGTACTTC. The whole variable domain, filled in from reference TRBV25-1 and TRBJ2-5, reads EADIYQTPRYLVIGTGKKITLECSQTMGHDKMYWYQQDPGMELHLIHYSYGVNSTEKGDLSSESTVSRIRTEHFPLTLESARPSHTSQYLCASRPPTGSFETQYFGPGTRLLVL.

The CDR3 nucleotides are TGTGCCAGCAGCCAAGATCCTTGGGCCGAGAACACTGAAGCTTTCTTT. It codes for CASSQDPWAENTEAFF. This chain uses TRBV4-2 with TRBJ1-1; unclear D gene. Germline loops: CDR1 LGHNA, CDR2 YNFKEQ. The ends were cut back, 0 bases at V and 1 base at J, with 12 bases in the middle. This CDR3 comprises 16 residues.

The sample holds a few counts of this clone. This chain uses TRBV5-4 with TRBJ1-2, with D perhaps TRBD1 (5 bases). The germline V and J ends were trimmed by 5 bases and 8 bases, with 16 bases remaining between them. Germline CDR1 SGHNT, CDR2 YYREEE (reference sequence). CDR3 length: 13 amino acids. Here the CDR3 reads CASRQTDVWGYTF. The CDR3 nucleotides read TGTGCCAGCAGACAGACAGACGTTTGGGGCTACACCTTC.

The chain joins TRBV10-1 to TRBJ1-5, with D possibly matching TRBD1 (6 bases). V was pared by 5 bases and J by 2 bases, with 34 bases between. CDR1 WNHNN and CDR2 SYGVQD come from the germline V gene (reference sequence). CDR3 size: 22 residues. Here the CDR3 DNA reads TGCGCCAGCAGTCCGAAAAGCGTTAACAGGGATTCTCCAGATATGCGCAATCAGCCCCAGCATTTT. This codes for CASSPKSVNRDSPDMRNQPQHF.

The chain employs TRBV6-4 and TRBJ2-1; a weak D match, TRBD2 (6 bases). V shed 4 bases and J shed 3 bases, with 19 bases lying between them. Looked up from germline, CDR1 is MRHNA and CDR2 is SNTAGT. The CDR3 is 17 amino acids. The DNA for the CDR3 is TGTGCCAGCAGTGTTCAGTTTTTCGGGAGTGGCTACAATGAGCAGTTCTTC. Protein sequence: CASSVQFFGSGYNEQFF.

The chain uses TRBV18 and TRBJ2-2; a possible D gene is TRBD1 (6 bases). V lost 1 base and J lost 5, with 11 bases in between. This CDR3 contains 15 residues. The germline gives CDR1 KGHSH, CDR2 LQKENI. CDR3 protein: CASSPLTGHTGELFF. The CDR3 bases are TGTGCCAGCTCACCACTCACAGGGCATACCGGGGAGCTGTTTTTT. Together with reference TRBV18 and TRBJ2-2, the CDR3 gives the full variable domain: NAGVMQNPRHLVRRRGQEARLRCSPMKGHSHVYWYRQLPEEGLKFMVYLQKENIIDESGMPKERFSAEFPKEGPSILRIQQVVRGDSAAYFCASSPLTGHTGELFFGEGSRLTVL.

This clone was detected a few times. This chain links TRBV19 with TRBJ1-1; D not resolved. This CDR3 comprises 11 residues. The germline V and J ends were trimmed by 6 bases and 2 bases, with 4 bases remaining between them. CDR1 is LNHDA, CDR2 SQIVND, per germline (reference sequence). This CDR3 reads CASSRNTEAFF. Written as DNA, the CDR3 is TGTGCCAGTAGCCGTAACACTGAAGCTTTCTTT.

The rearrangement joins TRBV5-4 to TRBJ2-1, with 11 bases matching TRBD2. The CDR3 sequence is 16 residues long. The germline V gene encodes CDR1 SGHNT and CDR2 YYREEE (reference sequence). V shed 4 bases, J shed 4 bases, and the junction held 7 bases outside the gene matches. The DNA of the CDR3 is TGTGCCAGCAGCCGGGCTAGCGGGGGGCCTTACAATGAGCAGTTCTTC. This codes for CASSRASGGPYNEQFF.

This chain joins TRBV27 and TRBJ2-6; D ambiguous. The CDR3 consists of 13 residues. Germline loops: CDR1 MNHEY, CDR2 SMNVEV (reference sequence). The germline V and J ends were trimmed by 3 bases and 2 bases, with 2 bases remaining between them. The CDR3 reads CASSLAGANVLTF. As DNA, the CDR3 is TGTGCCAGCAGTTTGGCTGGGGCCAACGTCCTGACTTTC.

V is TRBV6-5 and J is TRBJ1-2; 7 bases are shared with TRBD1. Germline lookup yields CDR1 MNHEY and CDR2 SVGAGI. The CDR3 totals 16 residues. With V trimmed by 4 bases and J by 0 bases, 8 bases remained unmatched. CDR3 amino acids: CASSSLGQRANYGYTF. CDR3 in DNA: TGTGCCAGCAGTTCGTTGGGACAGAGAGCTAACTATGGCTACACCTTC.

The chain is built from TRBV6-1 and TRBJ1-6; a weak D match, TRBD1 (5 bases). Trimming removed 3 bases at V and 5 bases at J, with 11 bases between. Germline V gene lookup returns CDR1 MNHNS and CDR2 SASEGT. CDR3 length: 15 residues. CDR3 in amino acids: CASSEGTADNSPLHF. The CDR3 coding sequence is TGTGCCAGCAGTGAGGGGACTGCTGATAATTCACCCCTCCACTTT.

The chain carries TRBV28 and TRBJ2-3; the D gene is possibly TRBD2 (5 bases). Per germline, CDR1 MDHEN and CDR2 SYDVKM. V lost 1 base, J lost 10 bases, and 21 bases lay in between. This CDR3 is built from 16 residues. The CDR3 DNA is TGTGCCAGCAGTTTATCTGAGGGCCAAGGCAATCCTCCGCAGTATTTT. This gives the protein CASSLSEGQGNPPQYF. Full variable domain (missing parts from reference TRBV28 and TRBJ2-3): DVKVTQSSRYLVKRTGEKVFLECVQDMDHENMFWYRQDPGLGLRLIYFSYDVKMKEKGDIPEGYSVSREKKERFSLILESASTNQTSMYLCASSLSEGQGNPPQYFGPGTRLTVL.

The chain recombines TRBV5-1 with TRBJ2-2, with 7 bases matching TRBD1. V was pared by 0 bases and J by 5 bases, with 10 bases of the junction left unmatched. Germline CDR1 is SGHRS and CDR2 is YFSETQ. The CDR3 sequence is 17 residues long. CDR3: CASSLAFTGAGTGELFF. In DNA form, the CDR3 reads TGCGCCAGCAGCTTGGCCTTCACAGGGGCTGGTACCGGGGAGCTGTTTTTT.

This chain connects TRBV30 to TRBJ1-2; 8 bases fit TRBD1. This CDR3 has 17 amino acids. The ends lost 1 base at V and 4 bases at J; junction bases unmatched: 14. The germline V gene has CDR1 GTSNPN and CDR2 SVGIG (reference sequence). The DNA for the CDR3 is TGTGCCTGGAGTGGACGACCCGGGACAGGCGACGTCTATGGCTACACCTTC. It specifies CAWSGRPGTGDVYGYTF.

The rearrangement joins TRBV7-9 to TRBJ2-1, with D unresolved. The ends were cut back, 5 bases at V and 4 bases at J, with 12 bases in the middle. This CDR3 is built from 14 residues. Germline V gene lookup returns CDR1 SEHNR and CDR2 FQNEAQ (reference sequence). CDR3 region: CASSRADQYNEQFF. CDR3 DNA sequence: TGTGCCAGCAGCCGCGCGGACCAGTACAATGAGCAGTTCTTC.

CDR3 protein: CASRKQGADTEAFF. The CDR3 coding sequence is TGTGCCAGTAGAAAACAGGGGGCTGACACTGAAGCTTTCTTT. This chain links TRBV19 with TRBJ1-1, with 9 bases aligning to TRBD1. Trimming took 6 bases from V and 3 from J; bases not matched to a gene: 5. Germline CDR1 and CDR2: LNHDA and SQIVND (reference sequence). The CDR3 length is 14 residues.

This clone occurred a few times. The chain is built from TRBV28 and TRBJ2-3; 7 bases align to TRBD2. From germline, CDR1 is MDHEN and CDR2 SYDVKM. This CDR3 has 19 residues. The ends lost 1 base at V and 2 bases at J; junction bases unmatched: 15. The CDR3 reads CASSLSIGLTGGSTDTQYF. The CDR3 bases are TGTGCCAGCAGTTTATCGATCGGGTTAACGGGAGGATCCACAGATACGCAGTATTTT.

The chain joins TRBV5-4 to TRBJ1-2; D not resolved. Trimming took 4 bases from V and 2 from J, leaving 12 bases between them. Germline V gene lookup returns CDR1 SGHNT and CDR2 YYREEE (reference sequence). The CDR3 has 14 amino acids. The CDR3 reads CASSHGSVNYGYTF. Written as DNA, the CDR3 is TGTGCCAGCAGCCATGGATCGGTAAACTATGGCTACACCTTC.

This chain links TRBV5-5 with TRBJ1-1; TRBD1 agrees at 8 bases. After removal of 4 bases from V and 1 base from J, the junction contained 3 bases not matched to a gene. This CDR3 has 14 residues. Per germline, CDR1 SGHKS and CDR2 YYEKEE (reference sequence). CDR3 amino acids: CASSGGTGNTEAFF. CDR3 bases: TGTGCCAGCAGCGGGGGGACAGGGAACACTGAAGCTTTCTTT.